The 29 T cell receptor beta chains reported below all come from one sample, sequenced in a study of technical replicates of blood from a few donors. TCRdb's copy holds only in-frame clones and misses some; the assay was immunoSEQ multiplex PCR. The repertoire includes around 80,000 clones, around 96% of them detected once, and under 0.4% sits in the top ten. The source material was T cells isolated from PBMCs. The receptors stem from a human donor in good health.

V is TRBV4-3 and J is TRBJ1-4, with D tentatively TRBD1 (5 bases). This CDR3 is built from 20 residues. Germline CDR1 reads LGHNA; CDR2 reads YSLEER. V was pared by 0 bases and J by 0 bases, with 20 bases between. The CDR3 DNA reads TGCGCCAGCAGCCAAGACCATTCTACAGGCTATGTAGCAACTAATGAAAAACTGTTTTTT. Encoded protein: CASSQDHSTGYVATNEKLFF.

The rearrangement joins TRBV7-6 to TRBJ2-7; possibly TRBD1 for D (6 bases). From germline, CDR1 is SGHVS and CDR2 FNYEAQ. The CDR3 has 13 amino acids. V was shortened by 5 bases and J by 2 bases, with 10 bases between the two germline ends. The CDR3 DNA follows: TGTGCCAGCAGCAGACAGGCAGCCTACGAGCAGTACTTC. It encodes CASSRQAAYEQYF.

CDR3 DNA: TGTGCCAGCAGCGTGGACAGGGTCGGGGAGCAGTACTTC. This codes for CASSVDRVGEQYF. The chain recombines TRBV9 with TRBJ2-7; 8 bases are a match to TRBD1. The J segment lost 7 bases and the V segment lost 2 bases, leaving 5 bases of the junction unmatched. The CDR3 loop spans 13 amino acids. Germline CDR1 and CDR2: SGDLS and YYNGEE.

Here the CDR3 DNA reads TGTGCCAGCAGGATGGACAGGGGGGCAAATGGAAACACCATATATTTT. It is translated as CASRMDRGANGNTIYF. V is TRBV2 and J is TRBJ1-3; 10 bases fit TRBD1. V shed 6 bases and J 3 bases; nucleotides not matched to a gene: 8. The length of the CDR3 is 16 residues. Per germline, CDR1 SNHLY and CDR2 FYNNEI.

The chain combines TRBV5-4 with TRBJ1-1; 10 bases map to TRBD1. The CDR3 spans 17 residues. V lost 5 bases, J lost 1 base, and 11 bases stayed unmatched. The germline CDR1 and CDR2 sequences are SGHNT and YYREEE (reference sequence). DNA for the CDR3: TGTGCCAGCAGACGCGAGGACAGGGGGACTTGGAACACTGAAGCTTTCTTT. This codes for CASRREDRGTWNTEAFF.

This rearrangement joins TRBV2 to TRBJ2-7, with 10 bases fitting TRBD2. Germline CDR1 SNHLY, CDR2 FYNNEI. Trimming cost V 3 bases and J 6 bases; bases outside gene matches: 5. The CDR3 runs 14 residues. CDR3 bases: TGTGCCAGCAGTGAGCTGCTAGCGGGAGTCGAGCAGTACTTC. It is translated as CASSELLAGVEQYF. Complete variable domain (other parts from reference TRBV2 and TRBJ2-7): EPEVTQTPSHQVTQMGQEVILRCVPISNHLYFYWYRQILGQKVEFLVSFYNNEISEKSEIFDDQFSVERPDGSNFTLKIRSTKLEDSAMYFCASSELLAGVEQYFGPGTRLTVT.

J is TRBJ2-7 and V is TRBV5-4; 9 nucleotides line up with TRBD1. The CDR3 extends over 17 amino acids. Germline lookup yields CDR1 SGHNT and CDR2 YYREEE (reference sequence). The V segment lost 4 bases and the J segment 2 bases; nucleotides outside the gene matches: 13. The CDR3 sequence: CASSPEGQGMIPYEQYF. The CDR3 nucleotides are TGTGCCAGCAGCCCGGAGGGACAGGGAATGATTCCCTACGAGCAGTACTTC.

This rearrangement joins TRBV19 to TRBJ2-1, with TRBD2 as a possible D gene (5 bases). Germline V CDR1 and CDR2: LNHDA, SQIVND (reference sequence). Trimming cost V 4 bases and J 0 bases, with 10 bases left between them. The CDR3 covers 15 residues. The CDR3 sequence is CASSSRADSYNEQFF. CDR3 DNA: TGTGCCAGTAGTAGCAGAGCGGACTCCTACAATGAGCAGTTCTTC.

The chain employs TRBV5-4 and TRBJ2-7; 7 nucleotides line up with TRBD2. CDR3 size: 15 residues. V trimming: 0 bases; J trimming: 2 bases; junction bases outside the gene matches: 5. Germline CDR1 reads SGHNT; CDR2 reads YYREEE (reference sequence). The CDR3 loop reads CASSLEVGGPYEQYF. The CDR3 coding sequence is TGTGCCAGCAGCTTGGAGGTGGGAGGGCCCTACGAGCAGTACTTC.

This chain connects TRBV6-5 to TRBJ2-1; 9 bases map to TRBD2. Germline V gene sequence: CDR1 MNHEY, CDR2 SVGAGI. This CDR3 spans 16 amino acids. Trimming took 3 bases from V and 2 from J; bases not matched to a gene: 5. CDR3 bases: TGTGCCAGCAGTTATTCGGCGGGAGGGCCCTACAATGAGCAGTTCTTC. Translating gives CASSYSAGGPYNEQFF.

The rearrangement joins TRBV19 to TRBJ2-3; 10 bases agree with TRBD2. With V trimmed by 4 bases and J by 3 bases, 1 base remained unmatched. The CDR3 runs 14 residues. The germline gives CDR1 LNHDA, CDR2 SQIVND (reference sequence). CDR3 loop: CASSNSGRTDTQYF. The CDR3 DNA is TGTGCCAGTAGTAATAGCGGGAGGACAGATACGCAGTATTTT.

This sequence joins TRBV7-9 and TRBJ2-7, with TRBD2 matching over 7 bases. The CDR3 loop spans 13 amino acids. V shed 5 bases, J shed 3 bases, and the junction held 4 bases outside the gene matches. Germline CDR1 is SEHNR and CDR2 is FQNEAQ (reference sequence). CDR3 protein: CASSPSGSYEQYF. The CDR3 coding sequence is TGTGCCAGCAGCCCTAGCGGAAGCTACGAGCAGTACTTC.

The gene calls are TRBV27 and TRBJ2-7; 7 bases agree with TRBD1. The junction had 13 bases not matched to a gene; V was cut back by 4 bases and J by 1 base. Germline CDR1 MNHEY, CDR2 SMNVEV (reference sequence). This CDR3 has 17 amino acids. The CDR3 here is CASSSGFGDSVSYEQYF. The CDR3 nucleotides are TGTGCCAGCAGTTCAGGGTTCGGGGACAGCGTTTCCTACGAGCAGTACTTC.

The chain recombines TRBV6-5 with TRBJ2-7; 8 bases line up with TRBD1. The germline V gene has CDR1 MNHEY and CDR2 SVGAGI. CDR3 length: 15 amino acids. The V and J ends lost 5 bases and 0 bases, in that order; junction bases with no gene match: 6. This CDR3 reads CASSAGTGGSYEQYF. DNA for the CDR3: TGTGCCAGCAGTGCAGGGACAGGTGGCTCCTACGAGCAGTACTTC.

CDR3 DNA sequence: TGTGCCTGGAACCTGGGACAGGGGAGGGATGAGCAGTTCTTC. Its translation is CAWNLGQGRDEQFF. The rearrangement joins TRBV30 to TRBJ2-1; 10 nucleotides agree with TRBD1. Trimming removed 4 bases from V and 8 bases from J; junction bases left unmatched: 8. The CDR3 totals 14 residues. The V gene's germline CDR1 is GTSNPN and CDR2 SVGIG (reference sequence).

The V gene is TRBV6-4, the J gene TRBJ2-3; D unresolved. This CDR3 spans 14 amino acids. Germline V CDR1 and CDR2: MRHNA, SNTAGT. The V end lost 4 bases, the J end lost 0 bases, and 8 bases lay between the germline ends. The CDR3 reads CASSGDGSTDTQYF. The CDR3 nucleotides read TGTGCCAGCAGTGGCGACGGGAGCACAGATACGCAGTATTTT.

This rearrangement joins TRBV30 to TRBJ1-2; D gene uncertain. The V end was cut by 5 bases, the J end by 5 bases, with 15 bases between. The germline CDR1 and CDR2 sequences are GTSNPN and SVGIG (reference sequence). The CDR3 sequence is 13 residues long. The CDR3 bases are TGTGCCTGGGGGAGGCAGGTGCGGTATGGCTACACCTTC. It specifies CAWGRQVRYGYTF.

This chain uses TRBV7-9 with TRBJ2-1; 14 bases map to TRBD2. Germline-derived CDR1 and CDR2 are SEHNR and FQNEAQ (reference sequence). V trimming: 5 bases; J trimming: 8 bases; junction bases outside the gene matches: 8. The CDR3 has 16 amino acids. The CDR3 coding sequence is TGTGCCAGCAGCGTAGGACTAGCGGGAGGATACGATGAGCAGTTCTTC. Translating gives CASSVGLAGGYDEQFF.

CDR3 in amino acids: CASSSRTVYNEQFF. In nucleotides, the CDR3 is TGTGCCAGCAGCAGTCGGACAGTCTACAATGAGCAGTTCTTC. This chain links TRBV7-2 with TRBJ2-1; D might be TRBD1 (6 bases). CDR1 SGHTA and CDR2 FQGNSA come from the germline V gene. V dropped 5 bases and J dropped 3 bases, with 11 bases sitting between them. The CDR3 totals 14 residues.

The V and J genes are TRBV13 and TRBJ2-5, with 13 bases fitting TRBD2. CDR1 and CDR2 from the germline V gene are PRHDT and FYEKMQ (reference sequence). Germline trimming cut 5 bases from V and 5 bases from J; bases unmatched to any gene: 11. The CDR3 contains 17 residues. The CDR3 DNA is TGTGCCAGCAGCCCGAGGACTAGCGGGAGTTGGGGTGAGACCCAGTACTTC. Residues: CASSPRTSGSWGETQYF.

The chain has TRBV28 and TRBJ1-5; tentative D call: TRBD1 (6 bases). This CDR3 comprises 13 residues. The V gene's germline CDR1 is MDHEN and CDR2 SYDVKM. Trimming shortened V by 5 bases and J by 4 bases, and 9 bases separated the two germline ends. Written as DNA, the CDR3 is TGTGCCAGCAGTAGACAGGATAATCAGCCCCAGCATTTT. It yields the protein CASSRQDNQPQHF. The full variable domain, completed using reference TRBV28 and TRBJ1-5, is DVKVTQSSRYLVKRTGEKVFLECVQDMDHENMFWYRQDPGLGLRLIYFSYDVKMKEKGDIPEGYSVSREKKERFSLILESASTNQTSMYLCASSRQDNQPQHFGDGTRLSIL.

The chain is built from TRBV19 and TRBJ1-5; no reliable D call. Germline V gene data show CDR1 as LNHDA and CDR2 as SQIVND (reference sequence). The CDR3 totals 15 residues. Trimming took off 4 bases at V and 6 bases at J, with 16 bases between the two ends. The CDR3 bases are TGTGCCAGTAGTAAGCAGCAGATATCGGGTCAGCCCCAGCATTTT. Residues: CASSKQQISGQPQHF.

The chain couples TRBV28 to TRBJ2-1, with 7 bases aligning to TRBD2. The CDR3 is 15 residues long. The germline V gene encodes CDR1 MDHEN and CDR2 SYDVKM. J was trimmed by 6 bases and V by 8 bases; bases with no gene match: 13. The CDR3, as DNA: TGTGCCAGCCGAACCCGGCTAGCGGCGGGCAATGAGCAGTTCTTC. Protein sequence: CASRTRLAAGNEQFF.

The chain couples TRBV27 to TRBJ2-5, with 12 bases that match TRBD2. The CDR3 sequence is 13 residues long. Unmatched junction bases numbered 0, after V lost 5 bases and J lost 5 bases. CDR1 MNHEY and CDR2 SMNVEV come from the germline V gene (reference sequence). CDR3 sequence (DNA): TGTGCCAGCAGTCTAGCGGGGGGGGAGACCCAGTACTTC. Protein: CASSLAGGETQYF.

This chain joins TRBV27 and TRBJ2-1; 10 bases fit TRBD2. The CDR3 consists of 17 residues. Germline CDR1 and CDR2: MNHEY and SMNVEV (reference sequence). V gave up 1 base and J gave up 0 bases; unmatched junction bases: 3. The chain's CDR3 is CASSLYSSGSSYNEQFF. The CDR3 bases are TGTGCCAGCAGTTTATACTCTAGCGGGAGCTCCTACAATGAGCAGTTCTTC.

V and J are TRBV27 and TRBJ2-6; D may be TRBD2 (6 bases). In germline, CDR1 is MNHEY, CDR2 SMNVEV (reference sequence). The CDR3 is 15 residues long. The CDR3 DNA sequence: TGTGCAGCGGGTCCCTTTTCATCTGGGGCCAACGTCCTGACTTTC. It is translated as CAAGPFSSGANVLTF. Drawing the rest from reference TRBV27 and TRBJ2-6, the complete variable domain is EAQVTQNPRYLITVTGKKLTVTCSQNMNHEYMSWYRQDPGLGLRQIYYSMNVEVTDKGDVPEGYKVSRKEKRNFPLILESPSPNQTSLYFCAAGPFSSGANVLTFGAGSRLTVL.

The rearrangement uses TRBV2 and TRBJ1-5; weak D call: TRBD1 (5 bases). The CDR3 sequence is 14 residues long. Germline lookup yields CDR1 SNHLY and CDR2 FYNNEI. The V end was cut by 3 bases, the J end by 4 bases, with 10 bases between. CDR3 nucleotide sequence: TGTGCCAGCAGTGAGTACAGGAATAATCAGCCCCAGCATTTT. It encodes CASSEYRNNQPQHF.

This clone has only a few counts. V gene TRBV2 combines with J gene TRBJ2-2; D remains unclear. Per germline, CDR1 SNHLY and CDR2 FYNNEI. Between the trimmed V and J ends, which lost 5 bases and 1 base, there was a span of 8 bases. This CDR3 is built from 14 residues. CDR3 protein: CASSSPGNTGELFF. The CDR3 nucleotides read TGTGCCAGCAGTAGCCCGGGGAACACCGGGGAGCTGTTTTTT.

V gene TRBV4-3 combines with J gene TRBJ1-3; D may be TRBD1 (5 bases). The CDR3 has 16 amino acids. Per germline, CDR1 LGHNA and CDR2 YSLEER. The ends were cut back, 8 bases at V and 4 bases at J, with 21 bases in the middle. In DNA, the CDR3 is TGCGCCAGCGCTATTTCTGACGGGGGTGAAGGAAACACCATATATTTT. Residues: CASAISDGGEGNTIYF.